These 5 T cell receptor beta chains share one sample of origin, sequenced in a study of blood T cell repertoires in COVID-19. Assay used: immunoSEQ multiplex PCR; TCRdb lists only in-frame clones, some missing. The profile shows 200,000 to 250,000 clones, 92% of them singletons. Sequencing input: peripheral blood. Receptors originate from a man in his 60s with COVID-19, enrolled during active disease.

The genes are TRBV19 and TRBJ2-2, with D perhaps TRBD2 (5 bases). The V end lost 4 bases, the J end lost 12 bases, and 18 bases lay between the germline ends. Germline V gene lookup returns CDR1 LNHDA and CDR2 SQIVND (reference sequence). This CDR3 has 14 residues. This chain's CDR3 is CASSTTGSSRKLFF. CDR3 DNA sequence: TGTGCCAGTAGTACAACGGGGAGCTCCAGGAAGCTGTTTTTT.

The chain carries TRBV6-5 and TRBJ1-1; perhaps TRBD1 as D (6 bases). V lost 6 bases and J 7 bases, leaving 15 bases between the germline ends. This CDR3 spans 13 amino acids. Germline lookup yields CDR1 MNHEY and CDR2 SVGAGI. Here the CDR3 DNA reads TGTGCCAGCAGGCCTAACAGGGAAGATGAAGCTTTCTTT. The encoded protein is CASRPNREDEAFF.

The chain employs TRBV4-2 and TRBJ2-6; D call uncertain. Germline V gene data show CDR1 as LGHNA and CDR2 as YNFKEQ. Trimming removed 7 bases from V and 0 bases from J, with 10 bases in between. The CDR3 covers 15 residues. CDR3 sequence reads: CASTSSGSGANVLTF. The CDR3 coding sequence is TGTGCCAGCACGTCCTCGGGCTCTGGGGCCAACGTCCTGACTTTC.

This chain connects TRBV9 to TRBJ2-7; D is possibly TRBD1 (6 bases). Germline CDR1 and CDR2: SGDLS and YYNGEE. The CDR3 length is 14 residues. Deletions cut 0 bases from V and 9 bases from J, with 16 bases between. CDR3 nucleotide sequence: TGTGCCAGCAGCGTAGATGGGGACACCCTAAGGCAGTACTTC. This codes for CASSVDGDTLRQYF.

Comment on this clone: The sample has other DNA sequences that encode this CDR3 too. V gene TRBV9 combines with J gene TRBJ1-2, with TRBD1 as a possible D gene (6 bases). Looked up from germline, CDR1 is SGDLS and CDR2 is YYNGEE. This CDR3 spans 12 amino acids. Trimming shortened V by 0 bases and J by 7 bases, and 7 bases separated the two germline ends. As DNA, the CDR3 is TGTGCCAGCAGCGTAGGAGGGGGTGGCTACACCTTC. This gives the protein CASSVGGGGYTF. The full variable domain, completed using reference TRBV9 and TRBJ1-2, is DSGVTQTPKHLITATGQRVTLRCSPRSGDLSVYWYQQSLDQGLQFLIQYYNGEERAKGNILERFSAQQFPDLHSELNLSSLELGDSALYFCASSVGGGGYTFGSGTRLTVV.